These T cell receptor beta chains were read from a single sample in a study of OX40 agonist ivuxolimab in advanced cancers. Using immunoSEQ multiplex PCR, the repertoire was profiled, and TCRdb retains in-frame clones only, with some absent. The sample consists of roughly 13,000 clones, more than 65% of them appearing once. The sample here was CD4+ or CD8+ T cells sorted from blood, taken in a trial of the OX40 agonist ivuxolimab. Receptors were obtained from an adult with an advanced solid tumor such as melanoma, head and neck, liver or kidney cancer. Each CDR3 is given with its conserved first and last residue. The order of the fields is V gene, J gene, D gene, clone size, CDR3 protein, CDR3 DNA. D genes are given only for firm matches. Size is stated for part of the rows, as once, few or many counts, or as a class when the clone is expanded.

V: TRBV27
J: TRBJ2-3
D: .
size: .
CDR3: CASSLSSPTDTQYF
DNA: TGTGCCAGCAGTTTATCATCCCCCACAGATACGCAGTATTTT

V: TRBV28
J: TRBJ1-1
D: .
size: .
CDR3: CASSNLYTEAFF
DNA: TGTGCCAGCTCCAACCTGTACACTGAAGCTTTCTTT

V: TRBV2
J: TRBJ2-2
D: TRBD1
size: .
CDR3: CASSGQGAGTGELFF
DNA: TGTGCCAGCAGTGGACAGGGGGCCGGCACCGGGGAGCTGTTTTTT

V: TRBV11-3
J: TRBJ2-5
D: .
size: .
CDR3: CASSPKSGRLYQETQYF
DNA: TGTGCCAGCAGCCCAAAATCGGGACGGCTGTACCAAGAGACCCAGTACTTC

V: TRBV5-6
J: TRBJ2-7
D: .
size: few
CDR3: CASSLTGQYYEQYF
DNA: TGTGCCAGCAGCTTGACAGGCCAATATTACGAGCAGTACTTC

V: TRBV27
J: TRBJ2-1
D: TRBD2
size: .
CDR3: CASSLSGVYNEQFF
DNA: TGTGCCAGCAGTTTGAGCGGGGTTTACAATGAGCAGTTCTTC

V: TRBV27
J: TRBJ1-4
D: .
size: few
CDR3: CASSLSAGDEKLFF
DNA: TGTGCCAGCAGCCTAAGTGCCGGGGATGAAAAACTGTTTTTT

V: TRBV5-1
J: TRBJ2-7
D: .
size: once
CDR3: CASSLGQSSYEQYF
DNA: TGTGCCAGCAGCTTAGGACAGTCCTCCTACGAGCAGTACTTC

V: TRBV19
J: TRBJ2-5
D: .
size: once
CDR3: CASSIAGFNLMQETQYF
DNA: TGTGCCAGTAGTATTGCAGGGTTTAACCTTATGCAAGAGACCCAGTACTTC

V: TRBV7-3
J: TRBJ2-5
D: .
size: .
CDR3: CASSAPGETQYF
DNA: TGTGCCAGCAGCGCCCCCGGAGAGACCCAGTACTTC

V: TRBV28
J: TRBJ2-1
D: .
size: .
CDR3: CATRGASDYNEQFF
DNA: TGTGCCACTCGCGGGGCGAGCGACTACAATGAGCAGTTCTTC

V: TRBV6-5
J: TRBJ2-7
D: .
size: .
CDR3: CASSSQTDTYEQYF
DNA: TGTGCCAGCAGTTCCCAAACGGATACCTACGAGCAGTACTTC

V: TRBV6-5
J: TRBJ1-1
D: .
size: .
CDR3: CASATPGSLNTEAFF
DNA: TGTGCCAGCGCGACCCCGGGCAGCTTGAACACTGAAGCTTTCTTT

V: TRBV14
J: TRBJ2-1
D: .
size: .
CDR3: CASSDPFYNEQFF
DNA: TGTGCCAGCAGCGATCCTTTCTACAATGAGCAGTTCTTC

V: TRBV19
J: TRBJ1-5
D: .
size: few
CDR3: CASQEQNQPQHF
DNA: TGTGCCAGCCAGGAGCAGAATCAGCCCCAGCATTTT

V: TRBV27
J: TRBJ1-1
D: .
size: .
CDR3: CASSYESQTTEAFF
DNA: TGTGCCAGCAGTTACGAAAGCCAAACCACTGAAGCTTTCTTT

V: TRBV13
J: TRBJ2-7
D: TRBD1
size: .
CDR3: CASGDRAAYEQYF
DNA: TGTGCCAGCGGTGACAGGGCGGCATACGAGCAGTACTTC

V: TRBV5-6
J: TRBJ1-4
D: TRBD1
size: .
CDR3: CASSLGQGVEKLFF
DNA: TGTGCCAGCAGCTTGGGACAGGGCGTCGAAAAACTGTTTTTT

V: TRBV7-9
J: TRBJ1-2
D: .
size: .
CDR3: CASSLRNGYTF
DNA: TGTGCCAGCAGCTTGAGGAATGGCTACACCTTC

V: TRBV6-6
J: TRBJ1-5
D: TRBD1
size: .
CDR3: CASRPRTGFQPQHF
DNA: TGTGCCAGCAGGCCTCGGACAGGGTTTCAGCCCCAGCATTTT

V: TRBV28
J: TRBJ1-5
D: .
size: .
CDR3: CASSLLNQPQHF
DNA: TGTGCCAGCAGTTTGCTAAATCAGCCCCAGCATTTT

V: TRBV19
J: TRBJ2-3
D: .
size: .
CDR3: CASSSPASGTDTQYF
DNA: TGTGCCAGTAGTTCCCCGGCTAGCGGCACAGATACGCAGTATTTT

V: TRBV27
J: TRBJ2-7
D: .
size: .
CDR3: CASSLSVGYEQYF
DNA: TGTGCCAGCAGTTTATCGGTAGGGTACGAGCAGTACTTC

V: TRBV5-4
J: TRBJ2-5
D: TRBD2
size: few
CDR3: CASSPMTSGNQETQYF
DNA: TGTGCCAGCAGCCCAATGACTAGCGGGAACCAAGAGACCCAGTACTTC

V: TRBV28
J: TRBJ2-7
D: TRBD2
size: .
CDR3: CASGYRTSGYEQYF
DNA: TGTGCCAGCGGGTATAGGACTAGCGGGTACGAGCAGTACTTC

V: TRBV5-5
J: TRBJ1-2
D: .
size: .
CDR3: CASSLDPSGQGGGYTF
DNA: TGTGCCAGCAGCTTGGATCCCTCCGGTCAGGGTGGTGGCTACACCTTC

V: TRBV27
J: TRBJ2-7
D: .
size: .
CDR3: CASSSSDRPSYEQYF
DNA: TGTGCCAGCAGCTCGTCTGACAGGCCGTCCTACGAGCAGTACTTC

V: TRBV10-3
J: TRBJ1-2
D: .
size: once
CDR3: CAILGTYGYTF
DNA: TGTGCCATCCTAGGGACTTATGGCTACACCTTC

V: TRBV4-1
J: TRBJ2-5
D: TRBD2
size: few
CDR3: CASSQDALAGGTETQYF
DNA: TGCGCCAGCAGCCAAGATGCTCTGGCGGGAGGGACAGAGACCCAGTACTTC

V: TRBV11-2
J: TRBJ1-2
D: .
size: .
CDR3: CASSLAMDPGGYTF
DNA: TGTGCCAGCAGCTTGGCAATGGACCCCGGGGGCTACACCTTC

V: TRBV7-8
J: TRBJ2-7
D: TRBD1
size: .
CDR3: CASSALTGGDEQYF
DNA: TGTGCCAGCAGCGCTTTGACAGGGGGCGACGAGCAGTACTTC

V: TRBV15
J: TRBJ2-7
D: TRBD1
size: .
CDR3: CATQPGGKGYEQYF
DNA: TGTGCCACCCAACCAGGGGGCAAAGGGTACGAGCAGTACTTC

V: TRBV2
J: TRBJ2-6
D: .
size: few
CDR3: CGTSGANVLTF
DNA: TGCGGGACATCTGGGGCCAACGTCCTGACTTTC

V: TRBV7-9
J: TRBJ2-7
D: TRBD2
size: .
CDR3: CASSLVIREENYEQYF
DNA: TGTGCCAGCAGCTTAGTAATTCGGGAGGAAAACTACGAGCAGTACTTC

V: TRBV4-1
J: TRBJ1-1
D: .
size: few
CDR3: CASPRKPKGNTEAFF
DNA: TGCGCCAGCCCTAGAAAACCCAAGGGGAACACTGAAGCTTTCTTT

V: TRBV5-1
J: TRBJ2-4
D: TRBD2
size: .
CDR3: CASSLEAGVGNIQYF
DNA: TGCGCCAGCAGCTTGGAGGCGGGAGTCGGAAACATTCAGTACTTC

V: TRBV5-6
J: TRBJ2-3
D: .
size: .
CDR3: CASSLPFAEIPTDTQYF
DNA: TGTGCCAGCAGCTTGCCGTTCGCGGAGATACCCACAGATACGCAGTATTTT

V: TRBV5-1
J: TRBJ1-2
D: .
size: .
CDR3: CASRRERAGYGYTF
DNA: TGCGCCAGCAGGCGGGAGAGGGCGGGCTATGGCTACACCTTC

V: TRBV29-1
J: TRBJ2-7
D: TRBD1
size: .
CDR3: CSGVSGTGAYEQYF
DNA: TGCAGCGGCGTATCCGGGACAGGGGCCTACGAGCAGTACTTC

V: TRBV11-3
J: TRBJ2-7
D: TRBD1
size: few
CDR3: CASSFGTGKAYEQYF
DNA: TGTGCCAGCAGCTTTGGGACAGGGAAAGCCTACGAGCAGTACTTC

V: TRBV11-2
J: TRBJ2-2
D: .
size: .
CDR3: CASSNTGELFF
DNA: TGTGCCAGCAGCAACACCGGGGAGCTGTTTTTT

V: TRBV6-7
J: TRBJ1-1
D: TRBD1
size: .
CDR3: CASSYPRGPDTEAFF
DNA: TGTGCCAGCAGTTACCCTAGGGGGCCCGACACTGAAGCTTTCTTT

V: TRBV25-1
J: TRBJ1-2
D: .
size: .
CDR3: CASSESWAGNYGYTF
DNA: TGTGCCAGCAGTGAATCATGGGCAGGGAACTATGGCTACACCTTC

V: TRBV5-1
J: TRBJ1-4
D: TRBD1
size: .
CDR3: CASSLGTGPGYTNEKLFF
DNA: TGCGCCAGCAGCTTGGGGACAGGGCCAGGCTATACTAATGAAAAACTGTTTTTT

V: TRBV5-4
J: TRBJ2-1
D: TRBD2
size: .
CDR3: CASSSGTNNEQFF
DNA: TGTGCCAGCAGTTCCGGGACTAACAATGAGCAGTTCTTC

V: TRBV11-2
J: TRBJ2-4
D: .
size: .
CDR3: CASHSGGVQYF
DNA: TGTGCCAGCCATTCGGGGGGCGTTCAGTACTTC

V: TRBV7-9
J: TRBJ2-6
D: TRBD1
size: .
CDR3: CASIGQGPRSGANVLTF
DNA: TGTGCCAGCATTGGACAGGGCCCTCGGTCTGGGGCCAACGTCCTGACTTTC

V: TRBV10-3
J: TRBJ2-3
D: .
size: .
CDR3: CATEGPSTDTQYF
DNA: TGTGCCACTGAGGGGCCCAGCACAGATACGCAGTATTTT

V: TRBV6-6
J: TRBJ1-2
D: .
size: .
CDR3: CASSYSGGGYTF
DNA: TGTGCCAGCAGTTACTCGGGGGGTGGCTACACCTTC

V: TRBV28
J: TRBJ1-1
D: .
size: .
CDR3: CASSLQDTEAFF
DNA: TGTGCCAGCAGTTTACAGGACACTGAAGCTTTCTTT

V: TRBV4-1
J: TRBJ2-5
D: .
size: few
CDR3: CASSQGHPQGQETQYF
DNA: TGCGCCAGCAGCCAAGGACACCCTCAGGGGCAAGAGACCCAGTACTTC

V: TRBV4-1
J: TRBJ2-3
D: TRBD2
size: once
CDR3: CASSQSLAGATQYF
DNA: TGCGCCAGCAGCCAATCCTTAGCGGGAGCTACGCAGTATTTT

V: TRBV11-2
J: TRBJ2-7
D: TRBD1
size: .
CDR3: CASSPWVSDRGGDEQYF
DNA: TGTGCCAGCAGCCCTTGGGTGTCAGACAGGGGTGGTGACGAGCAGTACTTC

V: TRBV28
J: TRBJ1-4
D: .
size: .
CDR3: CASSLWQGGNEKLFF
DNA: TGTGCCAGCAGTTTATGGCAGGGCGGGAATGAAAAACTGTTTTTT

V: TRBV23-1
J: TRBJ1-2
D: .
size: .
CDR3: CASSQVTVNYGYTF
DNA: TGCGCCAGCAGTCAAGTGACAGTTAACTATGGCTACACCTTC

V: TRBV2
J: TRBJ2-1
D: TRBD2
size: .
CDR3: CASRGLEPGNEQFF
DNA: TGTGCCAGCAGGGGACTAGAGCCGGGCAATGAGCAGTTCTTC

V: TRBV7-2
J: TRBJ1-6
D: .
size: .
CDR3: CASSQYGGFSPLHF
DNA: TGTGCCAGCAGCCAATACGGGGGGTTTTCACCCCTCCACTTT

V: TRBV27
J: TRBJ2-7
D: TRBD2
size: .
CDR3: CASGRAHEQYF
DNA: TGTGCCAGCGGGAGGGCCCACGAGCAGTACTTC

V: TRBV7-3
J: TRBJ2-3
D: TRBD2
size: .
CDR3: CASSLGTSEPQYF
DNA: TGTGCCAGCAGCCTCGGGACTAGCGAGCCGCAGTATTTT